These 13 T cell receptor beta chains came from one sample sequenced in a study of glioma-infiltrating T cells (dated by TCRdb to 2015 to 2016). TCRdb records Illumina MiSeq as the sequencer. The iRepertoire nested amplicon-rescue multiplex PCR (arm-PCR) platform was used to amplify TCR alpha and beta CDR3 regions from RNA. Through fastp at Q25 and MiXCR, TCRdb rebuilt clones from the public reads, retaining in-frame beta chains. All rows with the same CDR3 protein become a single entry with the most common DNA and genes. A total of 150,000 or so distinct CDR3 sequences appear in this sample, around 42% of them only once. The ten biggest clones cover 15% to 25% of the sample. What was sequenced was glioma tissue, nonneoplastic brain tissue, or PBMCs (not recorded which). Source of these receptors: a human donor with low-grade glioma or glioblastoma, undergoing nonglioma brain surgery, or in good health (not recorded which).

This sequence joins TRBV6-6 and TRBJ1-2; 7 nucleotides match TRBD1. The CDR3 sequence is 13 residues long. Trimming took 2 bases from V and 7 from J; bases not matched to a gene: 4. Germline CDR1 reads MNHNY; CDR2 reads SVGAGI (reference sequence). The CDR3 nucleotides are TGTGCCAGCAGTTACGGGACAGAGTTTGGCTACACCTTC. It is translated as CASSYGTEFGYTF.

The chain carries TRBV7-9 and TRBJ2-3; 8 nucleotides match TRBD2. After removal of 6 bases from V and 2 bases from J, the junction contained 10 bases not matched to a gene. The V gene's germline CDR1 is SEHNR and CDR2 FQNEAQ (reference sequence). The CDR3 extends over 16 amino acids. The CDR3 loop reads CASSRASGGFTDTQYF. The CDR3, as DNA: TGTGCCAGCAGTAGGGCCAGCGGGGGCTTCACAGATACGCAGTATTTT.

The J gene is TRBJ1-1, the V gene TRBV20-1, with D perhaps matching TRBD1 (5 bases). Trimming took 4 bases from V and 5 from J, leaving 17 bases between them. Germline lookup yields CDR1 DFQATT and CDR2 SNEGSKA (reference sequence). The CDR3 length is 14 residues. CDR3 region: CSAILPRGVTEAFF. The CDR3 DNA is TGCAGTGCTATCCTTCCCCGAGGGGTGACTGAAGCTTTCTTT.

This chain joins TRBV2 and TRBJ1-2; 8 bases align to TRBD1. The CDR3 length is 14 residues. Trimming took 6 bases from V and 1 from J; bases not matched to a gene: 4. Per the germline V gene, CDR1 is SNHLY and CDR2 is FYNNEI. CDR3 nucleotides: TGTGCCAGCAGGCGGGACAGGAGTAACTATGGCTACACCTTC. It codes for CASRRDRSNYGYTF.

This clonotype was detected a few times. This chain joins TRBV20-1 and TRBJ2-2, with D perhaps TRBD1 (7 bases). This CDR3 has 15 amino acids. Per the germline V gene, CDR1 is DFQATT and CDR2 is SNEGSKA (reference sequence). V lost 0 bases and J 4 bases, leaving 12 bases between the germline ends. The chain's CDR3 is CSARDGGDSTGELFF. CDR3 sequence (DNA): TGCAGTGCTAGAGACGGAGGGGACAGCACCGGGGAGCTGTTTTTT.

This clonotype turned up a few times. V is TRBV28 and J is TRBJ2-1, with TRBD2 matching 7 bases. CDR3 length equals 15 residues. V dropped 4 bases and J dropped 3; count of bases not matched to a gene: 6. Germline assignment: CDR1 MDHEN and CDR2 SYDVKM. The CDR3 coding sequence is TGTGCCAGCAGTTCCCCTCGGGACTACTACAATGAGCAGTTCTTC. Amino acid sequence: CASSSPRDYYNEQFF.

In this sample, this clonotype turned up a few times. The chain is built from TRBV12-3 or TRBV12-4 and TRBJ1-1; TRBD1 matches 9 bases. After removal of 4 bases from V and 3 bases from J, the junction contained 6 bases not matched to a gene. This CDR3 comprises 15 residues. In DNA form, the CDR3 reads TGTGCCAGCAGTTACCCGGACAGGGGACACACTGAAGCTTTCTTT. Residues: CASSYPDRGHTEAFF.

This sequence joins TRBV10-3 and TRBJ1-2; D not certain. The germline CDR1 and CDR2 sequences are ENHRY and SYGVKD. The V end lost 6 bases, the J end lost 6 bases, and 11 bases lay between the germline ends. The CDR3 length is 12 residues. The CDR3 nucleotides read TGTGCCATCAGCCGAAATTTAGATGGCTACACCTTC. Its translation: CAISRNLDGYTF.

This chain uses TRBV10-2 with TRBJ2-3, with D unclear. Per germline, CDR1 WSHSY and CDR2 SAAADI. Trimming stripped 10 bases from V and 1 base from J, with 6 bases between. This CDR3 contains 11 residues. In DNA form, the CDR3 reads TGCGCCACTGGGGGCACAGATACGCAGTATTTT. It yields the protein CATGGTDTQYF.

This clonotype has a count of ten or more. The rearrangement links TRBV6-1 to TRBJ1-5; D not certain. Germline CDR1 and CDR2: MNHNS and SASEGT. CDR3 length: 13 amino acids. V gave up 3 bases and J gave up 7 bases, with 10 bases separating them. The CDR3 spells CASSDYGSQPQHF. CDR3 in DNA: TGTGCCAGCAGTGACTACGGTTCCCAGCCCCAGCATTTT.

This chain links TRBV4-1 with TRBJ1-3; D uncertain. CDR1 and CDR2 from the germline V gene are MGHRA and YSYEKL. This CDR3 is 15 amino acids long. Trimming pared 4 bases from V and 2 bases from J, leaving 12 bases between. DNA for the CDR3: TGCGCCAGCAGCCCCTCCCGCCAGGCTGGAAACACCATATATTTT. Translated, it gives CASSPSRQAGNTIYF.

This clonotype was seen many times. The genes are TRBV27 and TRBJ1-1; D gene ambiguous. CDR1 and CDR2 from the germline V gene are MNHEY and SMNVEV (reference sequence). This CDR3 has 13 residues. Deletions cut 5 bases from V and 5 bases from J, with 12 bases between. CDR3 DNA sequence: TGTGCCAGCAGTGTTCGGGAGAGGACTGAAGCTTTCTTT. It translates to CASSVRERTEAFF.

The CDR3: CASSQERTGGDGYTF. The CDR3 DNA reads as TGTGCCAGCAGCCAAGAGCGGACAGGGGGCGATGGCTACACCTTC. The chain has TRBV14 and TRBJ1-2, with 11 bases aligning to TRBD1. Trimming cost V 0 bases and J 6 bases; bases outside gene matches: 3. The CDR3 sequence is 15 residues long. Germline-derived CDR1 and CDR2 are SGHDN and FVKESK.